These T cell receptor beta chains were read from a single sample in a study of blood T cell repertoires in COVID-19. Generated by immunoSEQ multiplex PCR, the TCRdb table keeps only in-frame clones and is missing some. The sample lists tens of thousands of clones; roughly 80% were seen once. The sequencing input was peripheral blood. The receptors were sampled from an elderly woman with active or convalescent COVID-19. Each CDR3 is given with its conserved first and last residue. The D gene is left open where the match is weak. Clone sizes are given selectively: once, few, many, or a class where the clone is expanded.

clone_size d_call j_call v_call cdr3_nt cdr3_aa
. TRBD2 TRBJ2-1 TRBV7-8 TGTGCCAGCAGCACTAGCGGGGGGTCTTACAATGAGCAGTTCTTC CASSTSGGSYNEQFF
once . TRBJ2-5 TRBV5-1 TGCGCCAGCAGCTTGGGTAGAGGTGGGGGCAAAGAGACCCAGTACTTC CASSLGRGGGKETQYF
few . TRBJ2-6 TRBV19 TGTGCCAGTAGTATAACCGGGGCTGGGGCCAACGTCCTGACTTTC CASSITGAGANVLTF
. TRBD1 TRBJ2-7 TRBV7-3 TGTGCCAGCAGCTTTTCCGGGACAGGAGCCTACGAGCAGTACTTC CASSFSGTGAYEQYF
once TRBD1 TRBJ2-5 TRBV24-1 TGTGCCACCAGCGCCGGGACAGGGTCATCACTAGCAGGACAAGAGACCCAGTACTTC CATSAGTGSSLAGQETQYF
. . TRBJ1-2 TRBV7-2 TGTGCCAGCAGCTTAGCCGGGGGGGGCTATGGCTACACCTTC CASSLAGGGYGYTF
. . TRBJ1-4 TRBV19 TGTGCCAGTAGCCCGACAGGAGGATATGAAAAACTGTTTTTT CASSPTGGYEKLFF
once TRBD1 TRBJ1-1 TRBV6-5 TGTGCCAGCACCCGAAGACAGGGTAACACTGAAGCTTTCTTT CASTRRQGNTEAFF
. . TRBJ1-2 TRBV11-3 TGTGCCAGCAGCTTACCGGGGGGGTATGGCTACACCTTC CASSLPGGYGYTF
. . TRBJ2-3 TRBV3-1/TRBV3-2 TGTGCCAGCACCCCTGGGGCCTACACAGATACGCAGTATTTT CASTPGAYTDTQYF
. . TRBJ2-7 TRBV12-3/TRBV12-4 TGTGCCAGCAGTCAATCCTACGAGCAGTACTTC CASSQSYEQYF
once TRBD1 TRBJ2-2 TRBV7-2 TGTGCCAGCAGCTCCCTCGCCGGGACAGGGAACACCGGGGAGCTGTTTTTT CASSSLAGTGNTGELFF
. . TRBJ2-5 TRBV21-1 TGTGCCAGCAGCAGGGGCGCGAAAGAGACCCAGTACTTC CASSRGAKETQYF
. TRBD1 TRBJ2-7 TRBV5-4 TGTGCCAGCAGCTTGTTTGGGACAGGGGGCGAGCAGTACTTC CASSLFGTGGEQYF
. . TRBJ2-5 TRBV28 TGTGCCAGCAGCCCCGTTGCTTACGGGGAAGAGACCCAGTACTTC CASSPVAYGEETQYF
. . TRBJ2-7 TRBV30 TGTGCCTGGAGCGGTATCGGGATACAAGCCTACGAGCAGTACTTC CAWSGIGIQAYEQYF
once . TRBJ1-5 TRBV7-9 TGTGCCAGCAGCTTCGCGGGGGGGGGCGAAAATCAGCCCCAGCATTTT CASSFAGGGENQPQHF
few TRBD2 TRBJ2-4 TRBV11-1 TGTGCCAGCCCTAGGACTAGCGGAAAAAACATTCAGTACTTC CASPRTSGKNIQYF
. . TRBJ2-1 TRBV9 TGTGCCAGCAGCCGAACGGGGGTCTCCTACAATGAGCAGTTCTTC CASSRTGVSYNEQFF
. TRBD1 TRBJ2-5 TRBV19 TGTGCCACCCTTGCGCCGGGACAGGGTCAAGAGACCCAGTACTTC CATLAPGQGQETQYF
. TRBD1 TRBJ1-3 TRBV24-1 TGTGCCACCCCCTGGACAGGGCACGAATACATCAACTCTGGAAACACCATATATTTT CATPWTGHEYINSGNTIYF
. TRBD1 TRBJ2-7 TRBV5-8 TGTGCCAGCAGCCAAACAGGGGGTCCCTACGAGCAGTACTTC CASSQTGGPYEQYF
few . TRBJ2-5 TRBV7-3 TGTGCCAGCAGCTTAGGAGGGTTGGAGACCCAGTACTTC CASSLGGLETQYF
. TRBD2 TRBJ2-2 TRBV18 TGTGCCAGCTCTAAGGGGATCCTGGCTAGCGGGATAAGAAGTGCCGGGGAGCTGTTTTTT CASSKGILASGIRSAGELFF
. . TRBJ2-3 TRBV3-1/TRBV3-2 TGTGCCAGCAGCCACGGCCTCAGGACGGGGGGCGATACGCAGTATTTT CASSHGLRTGGDTQYF
. TRBD1 TRBJ1-2 TRBV27 TGTGCCAGCGCCTCCCGGGACAGTGGGGGCTACACCTTC CASASRDSGGYTF
. . TRBJ1-3 TRBV2 TGTGCCAGCAGTGAACGGGGGGAGAGCTCTGGAAACACCATATATTTT CASSERGESSGNTIYF
. TRBD1 TRBJ2-1 TRBV9 TGTGCCAGCAGCGTAGAGGGGACAGGTAGGGGTGAGCAGTTCTTC CASSVEGTGRGEQFF
. TRBD1 TRBJ2-5 TRBV5-6 TGTGCCAGCCGTTACAGGGGCCAAGAGACCCAGTACTTC CASRYRGQETQYF
. TRBD2 TRBJ2-2 TRBV7-2 TGTGCCAGCAGCTTAGTAAACCTAGCGGGTTACACCGGGGAGCTGTTTTTT CASSLVNLAGYTGELFF
. . TRBJ1-2 TRBV19 TGTGCCAGTAGTCCAGGGGTCCGGTTGGATGGCTACACCTTC CASSPGVRLDGYTF
. . TRBJ2-7 TRBV7-2 TGTGCCAGCAGCCGCGGGGTGGGGGGCTACGAGCAGTACTTC CASSRGVGGYEQYF
. TRBD2 TRBJ2-5 TRBV10-2 TGCGCCAGCAGTCAGGGAGGGTTTGCAGAGACCCAGTACTTC CASSQGGFAETQYF
. . TRBJ2-7 TRBV5-1 TGCGCCAGCAGCTTGGCGACGACAACCGAGCAGTACTTC CASSLATTTEQYF
. . TRBJ2-3 TRBV5-1 TGCGCCAGCAGCTCCGGAACCAGCGGGACGCAGTATTTT CASSSGTSGTQYF
. TRBD2 TRBJ2-7 TRBV18 TGTGCCAGCTCACCTGGGACTAGTCAAAACTACGAGCAGTACTTC CASSPGTSQNYEQYF
. TRBD2 TRBJ2-1 TRBV30 TGTGCCTGGAGTGTACGGACTAGCTCCTACAATGAGCAGTTCTTC CAWSVRTSSYNEQFF
few . TRBJ2-1 TRBV21-1 TGTGCCAGCAGCAAACGGGGACGGGATTTACTAGCGGACTACAATGAGCAGTTCTTC CASSKRGRDLLADYNEQFF
. TRBD1 TRBJ2-5 TRBV2 TGTGCCAGCATAAGGACAGGGGAAGAGACCCAGTACTTC CASIRTGEETQYF
. TRBD2 TRBJ2-5 TRBV6-4 TGTGCCAGCAGTGACCCACCTTTTCTTGCGGGAGGGGGGGAGACCCAGTACTTC CASSDPPFLAGGGETQYF
. . TRBJ2-5 TRBV7-2 TGTGCCAGCAGCCCAAAGTCCCCCGGGGAGACCCAGTACTTC CASSPKSPGETQYF
. . TRBJ2-7 TRBV4-3 TGCGCCAGCAGCCAAGAATTTGGAGTTCCTTCCTACGAGCAGTACTTC CASSQEFGVPSYEQYF
. . TRBJ2-2 TRBV11-3 TGTGCCAGCAGCCCCCGGACTTCCGGGGAGCTGTTTTTT CASSPRTSGELFF
. TRBD1 TRBJ1-6 TRBV19 TGTGCCAGTAGTCCATCGACAGGGATTAATTCACCCCTCCACTTT CASSPSTGINSPLHF
. . TRBJ2-2 TRBV25-1 TGTGCCAGCAGTCAAAACACCGGGGAGCTGTTTTTT CASSQNTGELFF
. . TRBJ2-5 TRBV19 TGTGCCAGTAGTCTATCAGGGTTAGAGACCCAGTACTTC CASSLSGLETQYF
. TRBD1 TRBJ1-1 TRBV6-5 TGTGCCAGCAGTAGGGGACAGATGAACACTGAAGCTTTCTTT CASSRGQMNTEAFF
. TRBD1 TRBJ1-1 TRBV7-8 TGTGCCAGCAGCCAAGACAGGGACGCTGAAGCTTTCTTT CASSQDRDAEAFF
. . TRBJ2-5 TRBV4-1 TGCGCCAGCAGCCATCCAGCGGGCGAACCTCAAGAGACCCAGTACTTC CASSHPAGEPQETQYF
. . TRBJ1-5 TRBV30 TGTGCCTGGAGTGGGCCGGCCCGGGGCAATCAGCCCCAGCATTTT CAWSGPARGNQPQHF
. . TRBJ2-5 TRBV5-4 TGTGCCAGCAGCTTCGCAGGGGAAGAGACCCAGTACTTC CASSFAGEETQYF
. . TRBJ2-1 TRBV10-3 TGTGCCATCAGTGTAGGGACTTTAGATGAGCAGTTCTTC CAISVGTLDEQFF
many . TRBJ1-3 TRBV11-2 TGTGCCAGCAGCTTAGGCCCAGGAATTCGGCCGGACACCATATATTTT CASSLGPGIRPDTIYF
. . TRBJ1-5 TRBV4-3 TGCGCCAGCAGCCAAGATTCAGGGAGCAATCAGCCCCAGCATTTT CASSQDSGSNQPQHF
once TRBD1 TRBJ1-2 TRBV10-3 TGTGCCATCAGTGGTACTGCGACAGGGGGCAACTATGGCTACACCTTC CAISGTATGGNYGYTF
. . TRBJ2-1 TRBV28 TGTGCCAGCAGTTTAGGATTCGCCCCTCGCGGAACTTACAATGAGCAGTTCTTC CASSLGFAPRGTYNEQFF
. . TRBJ1-6 TRBV30 TGTGCCTGGAGAGGGGCAGTAGGGCCTCAGACACCCCTCCACTTT CAWRGAVGPQTPLHF